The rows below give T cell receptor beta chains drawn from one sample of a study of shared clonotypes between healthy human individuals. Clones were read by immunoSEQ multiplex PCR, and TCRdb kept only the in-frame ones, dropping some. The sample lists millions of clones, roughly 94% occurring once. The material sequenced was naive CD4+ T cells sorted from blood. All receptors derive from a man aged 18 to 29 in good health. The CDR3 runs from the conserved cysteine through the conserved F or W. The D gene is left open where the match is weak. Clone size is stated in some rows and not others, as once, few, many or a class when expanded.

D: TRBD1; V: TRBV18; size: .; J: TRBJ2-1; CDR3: CASSARQGLNYNEQFF; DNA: TGTGCCAGCTCGGCAAGACAGGGTCTTAACTACAATGAGCAGTTCTTC
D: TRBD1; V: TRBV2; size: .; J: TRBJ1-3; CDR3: CASKRAGGFFAGNTIYF; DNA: TGTGCCAGCAAGAGGGCAGGGGGGTTCTTTGCTGGAAACACCATATATTTT
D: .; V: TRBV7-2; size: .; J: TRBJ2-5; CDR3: CASSLGTIETQYF; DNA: TGTGCCAGCAGCTTAGGGACTATCGAGACCCAGTACTTC
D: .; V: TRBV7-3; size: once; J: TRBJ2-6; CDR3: CASASSGANVLTF; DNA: TGTGCCAGCGCGTCCTCTGGGGCCAACGTCCTGACTTTC
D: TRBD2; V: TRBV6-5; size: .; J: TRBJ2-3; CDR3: CASSSRSGSGTDTQYF; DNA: TGTGCCAGCAGTTCCCGTAGCGGGAGTGGGACAGATACGCAGTATTTT
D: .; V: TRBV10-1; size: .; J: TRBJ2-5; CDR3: CASSESGSEGKTQYF; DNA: TGCGCCAGCAGTGAGTCGGGAAGCGAAGGAAAGACCCAGTACTTC
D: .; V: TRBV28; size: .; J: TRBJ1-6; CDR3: CASSFGGAGSPLHF; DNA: TGTGCCAGCAGTTTCGGGGGCGCGGGGTCACCCCTCCACTTT
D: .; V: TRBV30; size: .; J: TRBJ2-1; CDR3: CAWKSTRQGNREQFF; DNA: TGTGCCTGGAAGAGTACTAGGCAGGGAAATCGTGAGCAGTTCTTC
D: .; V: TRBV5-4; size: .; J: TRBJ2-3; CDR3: CASSRTGTTITDTQYF; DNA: TGTGCCAGCAGCCGAACCGGGACCACCATCACAGATACGCAGTATTTT
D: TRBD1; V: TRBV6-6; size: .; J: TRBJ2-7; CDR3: CASSTGQGASEQYF; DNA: TGTGCCAGCAGTACCGGACAGGGGGCGAGCGAGCAGTACTTC
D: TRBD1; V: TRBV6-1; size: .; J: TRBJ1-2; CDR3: CASSATGYGYTF; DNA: TGTGCCAGCAGTGCGACAGGGTATGGCTACACCTTC
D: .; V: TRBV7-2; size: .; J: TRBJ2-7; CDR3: CASSLGGKSSYEQYF; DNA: TGTGCCAGCAGCTTAGGCGGGAAAAGTTCCTACGAGCAGTACTTC
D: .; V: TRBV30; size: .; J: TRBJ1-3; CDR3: CAWRGGPFSGNTIYF; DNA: TGTGCCTGGAGGGGAGGTCCCTTCTCTGGAAACACCATATATTTT
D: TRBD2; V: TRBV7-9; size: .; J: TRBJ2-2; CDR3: CASSLGAGTGELFF; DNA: TGTGCCAGCAGCTTAGGAGCGGGGACCGGGGAGCTGTTTTTT
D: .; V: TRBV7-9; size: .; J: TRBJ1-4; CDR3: CASSLVTVPTATNEKLFF; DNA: TGTGCCAGCAGCTTAGTTACAGTTCCCACTGCAACTAATGAAAAACTGTTTTTT